Presented here are 18 T cell receptor beta chains from one specimen sequenced in a study of T cell responses to AZD1222 COVID-19 vaccine. Measured with immunoSEQ multiplex PCR; TCRdb has only the in-frame clones, and not every one. The data contain around 100,000 clones, about 86% of them seen just once; the ten biggest clones take up about 1.4%. The sample was peripheral blood, taken on day 0 of AZD1222 vaccination. These receptors came from an adult in good health.

V gene TRBV27 combines with J gene TRBJ1-2, with D possibly being TRBD1 (6 bases). The CDR3 totals 14 residues. Germline V CDR1 and CDR2: MNHEY, SMNVEV (reference sequence). Deletions cut 2 bases from V and 4 bases from J, with 11 bases between. CDR3 amino acids: CASSLGQGGYGYTF. CDR3 nucleotides: TGTGCCAGCAGTTTAGGCCAAGGGGGCTATGGCTACACCTTC.

This clone has just one count. The V gene is TRBV28, the J gene TRBJ2-3; 11 bases match TRBD1. The germline gives CDR1 MDHEN, CDR2 SYDVKM. Trimming removed 6 bases from V and 4 bases from J; junction bases left unmatched: 6. This CDR3 contains 15 residues. Here the CDR3 reads CASSRRTGGADTQYF. The CDR3 DNA sequence: TGTGCCAGCAGCAGGCGGACAGGGGGCGCAGATACGCAGTATTTT. The variable domain in full, with the rest retrieved from reference TRBV28 and TRBJ2-3, is DVKVTQSSRYLVKRTGEKVFLECVQDMDHENMFWYRQDPGLGLRLIYFSYDVKMKEKGDIPEGYSVSREKKERFSLILESASTNQTSMYLCASSRRTGGADTQYFGPGTRLTVL.

The chain links TRBV7-2 to TRBJ1-4; a weak D match, TRBD1 (5 bases). Germline CDR1 SGHTA, CDR2 FQGNSA. The CDR3 has 15 amino acids. Trimming removed 5 bases from V and 8 bases from J, with 18 bases in between. The CDR3 DNA follows: TGTGCCAGCAGCGAACGGGGGGGGGTTTTCGAAAAACTGTTTTTT. Translating it yields CASSERGGVFEKLFF.

The CDR3 DNA sequence: TGTGCCAGCAGCTTAGTCGGGAGGCGGTCCTACGAGCAGTACTTC. Amino acid sequence: CASSLVGRRSYEQYF. The chain recombines TRBV11-2 with TRBJ2-7; 7 nucleotides align to TRBD2. The V and J ends lost 1 base and 1 base, in that order; junction bases with no gene match: 4. The CDR3 runs to 15 residues. Germline V CDR1 and CDR2: SGHAT, FQNNGV.

The rearrangement joins TRBV7-9 to TRBJ2-2, with D possibly being TRBD2 (5 bases). The CDR3 is 15 amino acids. The V gene's germline CDR1 is SEHNR and CDR2 FQNEAQ (reference sequence). V was cut by 3 bases and J by 3 bases, with 11 bases left in between. CDR3 sequence: CASSFGSLDTGELFF. The CDR3 nucleotides are TGTGCCAGCAGCTTTGGGAGTTTGGACACCGGGGAGCTGTTTTTT.

J is TRBJ2-2 and V is TRBV27; possible D gene TRBD1, 5 bases. V dropped 3 bases and J dropped 5 bases, with 13 bases sitting between them. The germline V gene encodes CDR1 MNHEY and CDR2 SMNVEV (reference sequence). This CDR3 has 15 residues. CDR3 in amino acids: CASSFSKRGTGELFF. Here the CDR3 DNA reads TGTGCCAGCAGTTTTAGCAAAAGGGGTACCGGGGAGCTGTTTTTT.

The rearrangement uses TRBV29-1 and TRBJ1-3; 7 nucleotides line up with TRBD1. The V segment lost 7 bases and the J segment 0 bases; nucleotides outside the gene matches: 6. This CDR3 has 14 residues. Germline CDR1 is SQVTM and CDR2 is ANQGSEA. CDR3 bases: TGCAGCGGATCACAGGGGAGCTCTGGAAACACCATATATTTT. It translates to CSGSQGSSGNTIYF.

This chain links TRBV5-1 with TRBJ1-4; 8 nucleotides match TRBD1. Germline CDR1 SGHRS, CDR2 YFSETQ. The trim removed 4 bases at V and 1 base at J, leaving 3 bases unmatched. The CDR3 is 15 residues long. This CDR3 is CASSPDRGTNEKLFF. Written as DNA, the CDR3 is TGCGCCAGCAGCCCCGACAGGGGAACTAATGAAAAACTGTTTTTT.

J is TRBJ2-7 and V is TRBV27; 9 nucleotides align to TRBD2. The CDR3 has 14 residues. Looked up from germline, CDR1 is MNHEY and CDR2 is SMNVEV (reference sequence). Trimming removed 6 bases from V and 3 bases from J; junction bases left unmatched: 6. DNA of the CDR3: TGTGCCAGCAGGGTAGCGGGAGTAATCTACGAGCAGTACTTC. It translates to CASRVAGVIYEQYF.

The chain joins TRBV14 to TRBJ1-2; D remains ambiguous. Germline V lookup: CDR1 SGHDN, CDR2 FVKESK. The CDR3 totals 14 residues. Trimming stripped 1 base from V and 0 bases from J, with 6 bases between. The CDR3 spells CASSQVRANYGYTF. The CDR3 coding sequence is TGTGCCAGCAGCCAAGTTAGGGCTAACTATGGCTACACCTTC.

This chain joins TRBV3-1 (or the pseudogene TRBV3-2) and TRBJ1-5; D uncertain. Trimming shortened V by 0 bases and J by 0 bases, and 6 bases separated the two germline ends. The CDR3 runs 15 residues. Germline CDR1 is LGHDT and CDR2 is YNNKEL (reference sequence). CDR3 DNA sequence: TGTGCCAGCAGCCAAGAGGGCTATAGCAATCAGCCCCAGCATTTT. This codes for CASSQEGYSNQPQHF.

This rearrangement joins TRBV7-2 to TRBJ2-3, with D possibly TRBD2 on 5 matching bases. The CDR3 runs 15 residues. Germline V gene data show CDR1 as SGHTA and CDR2 as FQGNSA. Trimming shortened V by 5 bases and J by 2 bases, and 14 bases separated the two germline ends. Here the CDR3 DNA reads TGTGCCAGCAGCATGGGGAGCGGATCCACAGATACGCAGTATTTT. As protein: CASSMGSGSTDTQYF.

The V call is TRBV19, the J call TRBJ1-5, with no clear D. Trimming took off 5 bases at V and 4 bases at J, with 6 bases between the two ends. The CDR3 consists of 12 residues. The germline V gene has CDR1 LNHDA and CDR2 SQIVND (reference sequence). The CDR3: CASSGSNQPQHF. The CDR3 nucleotides are TGTGCCAGTAGTGGGTCTAATCAGCCCCAGCATTTT.

V and J are TRBV28 and TRBJ2-7; weak D call: TRBD1 (6 bases). The CDR3 loop spans 11 amino acids. V was clipped by 10 bases and J by 5 bases, with 12 bases between them. Germline values: CDR1 MDHEN, CDR2 SYDVKM. In nucleotides, the CDR3 is TGTGCCACCGGACAGCCCCACGAGCAGTACTTC. Its translation is CATGQPHEQYF.

The chain employs TRBV2 and TRBJ2-1; D is possibly TRBD2 (6 bases). CDR1 is SNHLY and CDR2 is FYNNEI in the germline V gene. There are 15 residues in the CDR3. V shed 6 bases and J shed 4 bases, with 16 bases lying between them. The DNA of the CDR3 is TGTGCCAGCAGCGCTGTAGCGGAGATATACAATGAGCAGTTCTTC. It translates to CASSAVAEIYNEQFF.

CDR3 protein: CASSLLSGQGRTGELFF. CDR3 DNA sequence: TGTGCCAGCAGTTTACTGTCAGGACAGGGGAGGACCGGGGAGCTGTTTTTT. The chain carries TRBV28 and TRBJ2-2, with 9 bases identical to TRBD1. V lost 2 bases to trimming and J lost 5 bases; unmatched junction nucleotides: 9. This CDR3 has 17 residues. CDR1 is MDHEN and CDR2 is SYDVKM in the germline V gene.

The V and J genes are TRBV28 and TRBJ2-4; 8 bases map to TRBD1. V trimming: 2 bases; J trimming: 5 bases; junction bases outside the gene matches: 5. The CDR3 loop spans 15 amino acids. CDR1 and CDR2 from the germline V gene are MDHEN and SYDVKM. CDR3 DNA: TGTGCCAGCAGTTTAATAGGACAGGGCGAAAACATTCAGTACTTC. Translated, it gives CASSLIGQGENIQYF.

Worth noting for this clone: Other DNA sequences of this sample code for an identical CDR3. The V gene is TRBV7-2, the J gene TRBJ2-7; 8 bases match TRBD2. The germline V gene encodes CDR1 SGHTA and CDR2 FQGNSA. Losses at the gene ends were 3 bases for V and 4 bases for J; bases not matched to a gene: 2. The CDR3 is 13 amino acids. The DNA of the CDR3 is TGTGCCAGCAGCTTCAGCGGGAGTTACGAGCAGTACTTC. Its protein is CASSFSGSYEQYF.